This T cell receptor (beta chain) was found in a study of cytomegalovirus exposure and HLA in healthy donors. Study-wide results and limits: The study labeled 164 TCR beta chains cytomegalovirus-associated. As was reported, the classifier diagnosed cytomegalovirus status with high specificity and sensitivity. In an earlier analysis, most TCR beta V segments were productive about 87% or about 30% of the time. Per a later analysis, 18,000 or so TCR beta sequences showed association with HLA alleles at 0.05 false discovery rate.

PCR used 60 Vbeta primers and 13 Jbeta primers. The table came from immunoSEQ multiplex PCR; TCRdb's copy has only in-frame clones and leaves some out. This sample carries approximately 140,000 clones, 80% to 85% of them seen once, and the ten largest clones take 0.55% to 0.75%. Concerning this clone: Its antigen is as yet unknown.

Germline V gene lookup returns CDR1 WSHSY and CDR2 SAAADI. With 0 bases removed from V and 3 bases from J, the gap between germline ends came to 20 bases. The CDR3 runs 18 residues. The receptor was derived from a man between 18 and 35 years old in good health and CMV-seronegative. The rearrangement joins TRBV10-2 to TRBJ1-2, with D tentatively TRBD1 (6 bases). The sequencing sample was made of PBMCs. The CDR3 is CASSESRVTPGADYGYTF. The CDR3 DNA is TGCGCCAGCAGTGAGTCTCGAGTTACTCCAGGGGCAGACTATGGCTACACCTTC.